This T cell receptor beta chain was observed in a study of blood T cell repertoires in COVID-19. Study context: Samples taken during acute and convalescent COVID-19 were collected in the United States, Italy and Spain.

Some clones are missing from TCRdb's copy, which holds only in-frame ones; the method was immunoSEQ multiplex PCR. The repertoire includes approximately 19,000 clones, approximately 89% of them detected once, and approximately 5.2% sits in the top ten. The sequenced sample consisted of peripheral blood. The receptor's source is a human donor in a cohort sampled during active COVID-19.

The CDR3 region is CASSKGTGATTDTQYF. CDR3 in DNA: TGCGCCAGCAGTAAGGGGACAGGGGCGACCACAGATACGCAGTATTTT. V gene TRBV5-1 combines with J gene TRBJ2-3; TRBD1 matches 10 bases. V gave up 5 bases and J gave up 2 bases; unmatched junction bases: 8. The CDR3 length is 16 residues. Looked up from germline, CDR1 is SGHRS and CDR2 is YFSETQ. Drawing the rest from reference TRBV5-1 and TRBJ2-3, the complete variable domain is KAGVTQTPRYLIKTRGQQVTLSCSPISGHRSVSWYQQTPGQGLQFLFEYFSETQRNKGNFPGRFSGRQFSNSRSEMNVSTLELGDSALYLCASSKGTGATTDTQYFGPGTRLTVL.